This TCR beta chain was captured by sequencing in a study of shared T cell receptors in the human thymus. The assay was immunoSEQ multiplex PCR, and TCRdb's table has in-frame clones only and misses some. The table shows 700,000 or so clones, with roughly 85% occurring only once. CDR1 and CDR2 from the germline V gene are SEHNR and FQNEAQ (reference sequence). With 4 bases removed from V and 1 base from J, the gap between germline ends came to 13 bases. The CDR3 totals 15 residues. This same sample was also part of a study on human thymus T cells. In that study: Related studies found that unrelated individuals share highly overlapping thymic repertoires.

This rearrangement joins TRBV7-9 to TRBJ1-1; D is unresolved. This receptor was obtained from a girl under three years old with a congenital heart defect. The sample comprised thymocytes. CDR3 protein: CASSSRSGWNTEAFF. The CDR3 nucleotides are TGTGCCAGCAGCTCCCGGTCAGGCTGGAACACTGAAGCTTTCTTT.